This T cell receptor beta chain was recorded in a study of blood T cell repertoires in COVID-19. As for the study in general: Samples of COVID-19 (acute and convalescent) were obtained from the United States, Italy and Spain. The analysed material was cDNA or gDNA that came from T cells, B-cell-depleted T cells, or PBMCs.

Germline V gene sequence: CDR1 LNHDA, CDR2 SQIVND (reference sequence). Losses at the gene ends were 5 bases for V and 8 bases for J; bases not matched to a gene: 8. The CDR3 is 14 amino acids. While infection was still active, Seattle patients were enrolled and then followed longitudinally. In the authors' workflow: Reference gene primer amplification gave estimated nucleated cell counts. The assay was immunoSEQ multiplex PCR, and TCRdb's table has in-frame clones only and misses some. V and J calls plus clone size are reproduced from that table; the DNA served to infer D and trimming. Of a few hundred thousand clones detected, approximately 89% appear once; the ten largest clones hold about 3.9%.

The chain is built from TRBV19 and TRBJ1-4; TRBD1 agrees at 7 bases. The origin of this receptor is a woman aged 60 to 75 with COVID-19, enrolled during active disease. Material: peripheral blood. The CDR3 here is CASSETGPVEKLFF. CDR3 DNA: TGTGCCAGTAGTGAGACAGGGCCGGTAGAAAAACTGTTTTTT.